This entry concerns a single T cell receptor (beta chain). The target antigen is unknown. Per germline, CDR1 SGDLS and CDR2 YYNGEE. The CDR3 length is 14 residues. Trimming removed 2 bases at V and 4 bases at J, with 13 bases between. This sample stems from a study of T cell responses to AZD1222 COVID-19 vaccine. Study-wide results and limits: Of the AZD1222 recipients, only 6 or 7 were seropositive at baseline. The donors showed a predominance of white British ancestry and of females, with possible underestimation of clonal diversity. Reportedly, nearly half of unique spike TCRs recognized epitopes outside B.1.351/B.1.1.7 mutations.

The table came from immunoSEQ multiplex PCR; TCRdb's copy has only in-frame clones and leaves some out. The repertoire holds about 140,000 clones, with around 92% as singletons. This chain connects TRBV9 to TRBJ2-7, with D possibly called TRBD1 or TRBD2 (5 bases each). This TCR was recovered from an adult who had recovered from COVID-19. Sequences were derived from peripheral blood, sampled after recovery from COVID-19. CDR3 loop: CASSVGAPQYEQYF. The CDR3 DNA reads TGTGCCAGCAGCGTCGGGGCTCCTCAGTACGAGCAGTACTTC. The entire variable domain, with the rest obtained from reference TRBV9 and TRBJ2-7, is as follows: DSGVTQTPKHLITATGQRVTLRCSPRSGDLSVYWYQQSLDQGLQFLIQYYNGEERAKGNILERFSAQQFPDLHSELNLSSLELGDSALYFCASSVGAPQYEQYFGPGTRLTVT.